This note documents a single T cell receptor (beta chain) sequence. Its antigen is not identified. The data originate from a study of cytotoxic CD8 clonotypes in ibrutinib-treated CLL. General study points: Rising at ibrutinib response, clonality subsequently fell back toward baseline at progression. Higher circulating CD8+ T-cell counts strongly accompanied higher baseline clonality, above age-matched healthy donors.

The germline CDR1 and CDR2 sequences are MNHEY and SMNVEV (reference sequence). The CDR3 covers 15 residues. Trimming shortened V by 5 bases and J by 4 bases, and 15 bases separated the two germline ends. With sequencing, the targeted depth ranged from 1 in 200,000 to 1 in 1 million T cells. Using immunoSEQ multiplex PCR, the repertoire was profiled, and TCRdb retains in-frame clones only, with some absent. The repertoire includes fewer than 90,000 clones, roughly 86% of them detected once, and 5% to 6% sits in the top ten. The clonotype comes from a human donor with chronic lymphocytic leukemia. Sequences were derived from PBMCs, sampled before ibrutinib treatment. The chain combines TRBV27 with TRBJ1-5; TRBD1 is a possible D gene (5 bases). The DNA of the CDR3 is TGTGCCAGCAGTAGGGGATGGGGGGGGAATCAGCCCCAGCATTTT. This translates into CASSRGWGGNQPQHF.